This T cell receptor beta chain originates from a study of STAT3 mutations in large granular lymphocyte leukemia. About this clone itself: What it recognizes is unknown.

CDR3 length: 15 residues. Germline V gene data show CDR1 as SGHRS and CDR2 as YFSETQ. Between the trimmed V and J ends, which lost 4 bases and 4 bases, there was a span of 15 bases. TCRbeta libraries averaged around 40,000 productive templates per sample. TCRdb keeps only in-frame clones here, not all; method: immunoSEQ multiplex PCR. Here the sample spans several thousand clones, roughly 94% being singletons. Study-level results: After therapy, about 30% of the 18 patients switched clonotypes, all new clones STAT3 wild type. Every T-LGLL patient had at least one immunodominant TCRbeta clonotype.

The TCR sequence derives from a man aged 55 to 70 with T-cell large granular lymphocyte leukemia. Some clones in this sample may be carry-over from other donors' samples. Sequences were obtained from peripheral blood mononuclear cells. The chain has TRBV5-1 and TRBJ1-3; D not certain. CDR3 loop: CASSLGPEEGNTIYF. The CDR3 DNA follows: TGCGCCAGCAGCCTCGGACCAGAGGAGGGAAACACCATATATTTT.